The 31 T cell receptor beta chains below come from one sample, sequenced in a study of T cell repertoires in cytomegalovirus infection. Their antigens are not known. TCRdb itself ran the reads through MiXCR, one entry per CDR3 protein. The repertoire holds about half a million distinct CDR3 sequences, with about two fifths as singletons. The source was cultured PBMCs, collected from culture after CMV antigen stimulation. The source is a human donor in good health (CMV status not recorded). Some clones in this sample may be carry-over from other donors' samples.

The rearrangement uses TRBV5-6 and TRBJ2-5; D unclear. The CDR3 loop spans 13 amino acids. Germline V gives CDR1 SGHDT, CDR2 YYEEEE. V lost 0 bases and J 3 bases, leaving 6 bases between the germline ends. The CDR3 here is CASSLELKETQYF. In DNA, the CDR3 is TGTGCCAGCAGCTTGGAGCTAAAAGAGACCCAGTACTTC. The complete variable domain, with remaining parts taken from reference TRBV5-6 and TRBJ2-5, reads DAGVTQSPTHLIKTRGQQVTLRCSPKSGHDTVSWYQQALGQGPQFIFQYYEEEERQRGNFPDRFSGHQFPNYSSELNVNALLLGDSALYLCASSLELKETQYFGPGTRLLVL.

The chain links TRBV2 to TRBJ2-3, with 9 positions matching TRBD2. CDR3 length equals 15 residues. V dropped 2 bases and J dropped 1; count of bases not matched to a gene: 1. Germline values: CDR1 SNHLY, CDR2 FYNNEI. CDR3 DNA: TGTGCCAGCAGTGAAATAGCGGGGGGCACAGATACGCAGTATTTT. Amino acid sequence: CASSEIAGGTDTQYF.

CDR3 DNA: TGTGCCATCAGTGATAGGGGGCAAGGGACGGGGACTGAAGCTTTCTTT. Translating gives CAISDRGQGTGTEAFF. The chain couples TRBV10-3 to TRBJ1-1, with 7 positions matching TRBD1. CDR3 length: 16 residues. The V gene end was trimmed by 3 bases and the J gene end by 5 bases; junction bases not matched to a gene: 12. Germline V lookup: CDR1 ENHRY, CDR2 SYGVKD.

This clonotype turned up a few times. The chain's CDR3 is CASSSRTSGAETQYF. DNA of the CDR3: TGTGCCAGCAGCTCTCGGACTAGCGGGGCAGAGACCCAGTACTTC. The V gene is TRBV7-2, the J gene TRBJ2-5, with 12 bases identical to TRBD2. The V segment lost 4 bases and the J segment 4 bases; nucleotides outside the gene matches: 4. The CDR3 consists of 15 residues. CDR1 is SGHTA and CDR2 is FQGNSA in the germline V gene. The full variable domain, in which reference TRBV7-2 and TRBJ2-5 provide the parts outside the CDR3, is GAGVSQSPSNKVTEKGKDVELRCDPISGHTALYWYRQSLGQGLEFLIYFQGNSAPDKSGLPSDRFSAERTGGSVSTLTIQRTQQEDSAVYLCASSSRTSGAETQYFGPGTRLLVL.

This rearrangement joins TRBV11-2 to TRBJ2-1; unclear D gene. V lost 2 bases and J 8 bases, leaving 13 bases between the germline ends. This CDR3 region has 14 residues. Looked up from germline, CDR1 is SGHAT and CDR2 is FQNNGV. The CDR3 sequence: CASSLTARSHEQFF. DNA of the CDR3: TGTGCCAGCAGCTTAACCGCCCGCTCTCATGAGCAGTTCTTC.

For the CDR3, the DNA is TGTGCCAGCTCAGGGACAGGGGCGTTGTGGCCAGATACGCAGTATTTT. Amino acid sequence: CASSGTGALWPDTQYF. The chain carries TRBV18 and TRBJ2-3; 10 bases agree with TRBD1. The J segment lost 4 bases and the V segment lost 5 bases, leaving 9 bases of the junction unmatched. Germline-derived CDR1 and CDR2 are KGHSH and LQKENI. The CDR3 is made up of 16 amino acids.

The J gene is TRBJ2-3, the V gene TRBV7-9; the match to TRBD2 covers 12 bases. The germline V gene encodes CDR1 SEHNR and CDR2 FQNEAQ (reference sequence). V gave up 6 bases and J gave up 1 base; unmatched junction bases: 2. This CDR3 is built from 15 residues. The CDR3 here is CASSSSGRGTDTQYF. The CDR3 coding sequence is TGTGCCAGCAGTTCTAGCGGGAGGGGCACAGATACGCAGTATTTT. Together with reference TRBV7-9 and TRBJ2-3, the CDR3 gives the full variable domain: DTGVSQNPRHKITKRGQNVTFRCDPISEHNRLYWYRQTLGQGPEFLTYFQNEAQLEKSRLLSDRFSAERPKGSFSTLEIQRTEQGDSAMYLCASSSSGRGTDTQYFGPGTRLTVL.

The rearrangement links TRBV12-3 or TRBV12-4 to TRBJ2-5; D may be TRBD1 (6 bases). V gave up 6 bases and J gave up 5 bases, with 13 bases separating them. The length of the CDR3 is 13 residues. Written as DNA, the CDR3 is TGTGCCAGCAGCCTTATACAGGGTGAGACCCAGTACTTC. This translates into CASSLIQGETQYF.

The chain has TRBV5-1 and TRBJ2-1; 13 bases line up with TRBD2. Germline assignment: CDR1 SGHRS and CDR2 YFSETQ. The CDR3 has 17 residues. V gave up 6 bases and J gave up 8 bases; unmatched junction bases: 14. Here the CDR3 DNA reads TGCGCCAGCACCTTACTAGGACTAGCGGGAGTTGGGGATGAGCAGTTCTTC. Protein product: CASTLLGLAGVGDEQFF.

The CDR3 loop is CASSLHGTSGSKTQYF. The CDR3 region has the DNA TGTGCCAGCAGTTTACACGGGACTAGCGGGAGCAAGACCCAGTACTTC. The V gene is TRBV27, the J gene TRBJ2-5; TRBD2 aligns across 14 bases. The CDR3 runs 16 residues. The V gene end was trimmed by 2 bases and the J gene end by 6 bases; junction bases not matched to a gene: 5. Per germline, CDR1 MNHEY and CDR2 SMNVEV (reference sequence).

The rearrangement joins TRBV11-2 to TRBJ1-2; D unclear. The V gene lost 6 bases and the J gene lost 6 bases, with 14 bases spanning the gap. Germline V gene sequence: CDR1 SGHAT, CDR2 FQNNGV. This CDR3 has 13 residues. The CDR3, as DNA: TGTGCCAGCAGGGGAGCCACGGGAGATGGCTACACCTTC. Translation gives CASRGATGDGYTF.

CDR3 nucleotides: TGTGCCAGCAGCCCCGGACAGGGAACACCCACAGATACGCAGTATTTT. It is translated as CASSPGQGTPTDTQYF. The chain links TRBV7-9 to TRBJ2-3; 8 bases fit TRBD1. The CDR3 loop spans 16 amino acids. V was clipped by 5 bases and J by 2 bases; unmatched bases: 9. Germline V gene data show CDR1 as SEHNR and CDR2 as FQNEAQ (reference sequence).

With regard to this clonotype: Given the absence of the conserved phenylalanine or tryptophan at the CDR3 end, a read error is likely. The V and J genes are TRBV7-8 and TRBJ1-4; the D is unclear. CDR1 is SGHVS, CDR2 FQNEAQ, per germline. The CDR3 is 12 amino acids. V was pared by 5 bases and J by 8 bases, with 9 bases between. The CDR3 loop is CASSPLGEKLFI. The CDR3 DNA reads as TGTGCCAGCAGCCCCCTTGGAGAAAAACTGTTTATT.

The V call is TRBV24-1, the J call TRBJ2-5; 9 bases map to TRBD1. J lost 2 bases, V lost 3 bases, and 3 bases had no gene match. The germline gives CDR1 KGHDR, CDR2 SFDVKD. The CDR3 spans 15 residues. The CDR3 is CATSDPGTGQETQYF. The CDR3 DNA reads as TGTGCCACCAGTGATCCCGGGACAGGGCAAGAGACCCAGTACTTC.

This clonotype was detected many times. This rearrangement joins TRBV7-2 to TRBJ2-3; 14 bases agree with TRBD2. Per the germline V gene, CDR1 is SGHTA and CDR2 is FQGNSA. This CDR3 is 19 amino acids long. J lost 0 bases, V lost 2 bases, and 7 bases had no gene match. The CDR3: CASSLYGTSGGASTDTQYF. The CDR3 DNA is TGTGCCAGCAGCTTATACGGGACTAGCGGGGGCGCGAGCACAGATACGCAGTATTTT.

The rearrangement uses TRBV12-3 or TRBV12-4 and TRBJ2-1; no clear D gene. The CDR3 is made up of 16 amino acids. V lost 5 bases to trimming and J lost 0 bases, with 14 bases between them. The CDR3 is CASSPQGPGSYNEQFF. The CDR3 nucleotides are TGTGCCAGCAGTCCCCAAGGACCAGGCTCCTACAATGAGCAGTTCTTC.

This clonotype was detected only a few times. V gene TRBV19 combines with J gene TRBJ2-2, with 10 positions matching TRBD2. J was trimmed by 6 bases and V by 8 bases; bases with no gene match: 9. Germline CDR1 reads LNHDA; CDR2 reads SQIVND (reference sequence). The CDR3 loop spans 15 amino acids. The CDR3 region is CASDKAGGPSGELFF. Written as DNA, the CDR3 is TGTGCCAGTGACAAAGCGGGGGGGCCTTCCGGGGAGCTGTTTTTT.

The CDR3 DNA is TGTGCCAGCAGAGGCGGGGTCTACGAGCAGTACTTC. Protein sequence: CASRGGVYEQYF. The chain recombines TRBV6-1 with TRBJ2-7; weak D call: TRBD2 (6 bases). Germline V lookup: CDR1 MNHNS, CDR2 SASEGT. Trimming removed 6 bases from V and 3 bases from J, with 9 bases in between. There are 12 residues in the CDR3.

This chain's CDR3 is CASSYRETSGSYEQYF. The CDR3 nucleotides are TGTGCCAGCAGTTACCGGGAGACTAGCGGGAGCTACGAGCAGTACTTC. The chain carries TRBV6-5 and TRBJ2-7; 12 bases agree with TRBD2. Trimming removed 2 bases from V and 3 bases from J; junction bases left unmatched: 5. The CDR3 loop spans 16 amino acids. Germline CDR1 and CDR2: MNHEY and SVGAGI.

The sample holds a few counts of this clonotype. The rearrangement joins TRBV10-3 to TRBJ2-5; 10 bases map to TRBD1. Germline V lookup: CDR1 ENHRY, CDR2 SYGVKD. The junction had 7 bases not matched to a gene; V was cut back by 6 bases and J by 3 bases. The CDR3 is 15 residues long. The CDR3 coding sequence is TGTGCCATCAGACCCGGCGGGACAGGGGAAGAGACCCAGTACTTC. Its translation is CAIRPGGTGEETQYF.

This chain joins TRBV7-2 and TRBJ1-1; D gene ambiguous. The CDR3 is 14 amino acids. Trimming left V 5 bases short and J 4 bases short, with 14 bases between. From germline, CDR1 is SGHTA and CDR2 FQGNSA. This CDR3 reads CASSPGRWPTEAFF. The CDR3 bases are TGTGCCAGCAGCCCGGGTCGTTGGCCCACTGAAGCTTTCTTT.

V gene TRBV7-2 combines with J gene TRBJ2-7, with a weak D call TRBD2 (7 bases). Looked up from germline, CDR1 is SGHTA and CDR2 is FQGNSA. The CDR3 extends over 15 amino acids. Deletions cut 3 bases from V and 4 bases from J, with 16 bases between. The CDR3 DNA follows: TGTGCCAGCAGCTTGGTCCCGGGGGGCCTATACGAGCAGTACTTC. It is translated as CASSLVPGGLYEQYF.

This sequence joins TRBV12-3 or TRBV12-4 and TRBJ2-2; TRBD2 matches at 11 bases. The CDR3 consists of 18 residues. J was trimmed by 2 bases and V by 2 bases; bases with no gene match: 7. The CDR3 reads CASSLLLAGGPNTGELFF. Here the CDR3 DNA reads TGTGCCAGCAGTTTATTGCTAGCGGGGGGACCTAACACCGGGGAGCTGTTTTTT.

The rearrangement joins TRBV6-1 to TRBJ2-7; D not certain. From germline, CDR1 is MNHNS and CDR2 SASEGT. This CDR3 region has 14 residues. Trimming shortened V by 5 bases and J by 2 bases, and 13 bases separated the two germline ends. CDR3: CASSLRRTTYEQYF. The CDR3, as DNA: TGTGCCAGCAGTTTGAGGAGAACCACCTACGAGCAGTACTTC.

This clonotype was counted only a few times. The genes are TRBV28 and TRBJ1-5; the D is unclear. V was pared by 7 bases and J by 3 bases, with 19 bases between. This CDR3 spans 16 amino acids. Germline CDR1 is MDHEN and CDR2 is SYDVKM. In DNA, the CDR3 is TGTGCCAGCACCCAGGACCTATTGGTGCCCAATCAGCCCCAGCATTTT. It encodes CASTQDLLVPNQPQHF. Based on the CDR3 plus reference TRBV28 and TRBJ1-5, the full variable domain is DVKVTQSSRYLVKRTGEKVFLECVQDMDHENMFWYRQDPGLGLRLIYFSYDVKMKEKGDIPEGYSVSREKKERFSLILESASTNQTSMYLCASTQDLLVPNQPQHFGDGTRLSIL.

This clonotype was detected a few times. The V and J genes are TRBV7-8 and TRBJ2-7; possible D gene TRBD1, 6 bases. CDR1 is SGHVS, CDR2 FQNEAQ, per germline. The ends were cut back, 5 bases at V and 3 bases at J, with 23 bases in the middle. The CDR3 loop spans 17 amino acids. CDR3 coding DNA: TGTGCCAGCAGCCCCTGGCGTGGCGGCAGGGGATTCTACGAGCAGTACTTC. Translating it yields CASSPWRGGRGFYEQYF.

The chain is built from TRBV5-3 and TRBJ2-6; 7 bases fit TRBD1. TRBV5-3 is treated as an ORF (open reading frame) with a function not yet certain. The CDR3 loop spans 17 amino acids. J gave up 0 bases and V 8 bases, and 11 bases lay outside the gene matches. The CDR3 sequence is CASSLRDSSSGANVLTF. The CDR3 coding sequence is TGTGCCAGCAGCCTCCGGGACAGCAGCTCTGGGGCCAACGTCCTGACTTTC.

V gene TRBV19 combines with J gene TRBJ1-1; D not resolved. Trimming left V 3 bases short and J 1 base short, with 6 bases between. The CDR3 extends over 13 amino acids. CDR1 is LNHDA and CDR2 is SQIVND in the germline V gene (reference sequence). The CDR3 is CASSMIPNTEAFF. The CDR3 bases are TGTGCCAGTAGTATGATCCCGAACACTGAAGCTTTCTTT.

The J gene is TRBJ2-6, the V gene TRBV2; D unresolved. Looked up from germline, CDR1 is SNHLY and CDR2 is FYNNEI. The V gene lost 6 bases and the J gene lost 0 bases, with 9 bases spanning the gap. CDR3 length: 15 residues. The CDR3 region has the DNA TGTGCCAGCAGAATAAGTAACTCTGGGGCCAACGTCCTGACTTTC. This translates into CASRISNSGANVLTF.

The chain employs TRBV27 and TRBJ1-6; no firm D call. From germline, CDR1 is MNHEY and CDR2 SMNVEV (reference sequence). This CDR3 contains 14 residues. Between the trimmed V and J ends, which lost 2 bases and 14 bases, there was a span of 16 bases. CDR3 residues: CASSLATAGWTLHF. The DNA for the CDR3 is TGTGCCAGCAGTTTAGCGACGGCCGGTTGGACCCTCCACTTT.

This chain uses TRBV11-2 with TRBJ2-7; D is possibly TRBD1 or TRBD2 (5 bases each). Germline V gives CDR1 SGHAT, CDR2 FQNNGV. Trimming left V 0 bases short and J 0 bases short, with 15 bases between. The CDR3 has 17 residues. The CDR3 reads CASSLDSGRSNSYEQYF. CDR3 nucleotide sequence: TGTGCCAGCAGCTTAGATTCGGGACGTAGCAACTCCTACGAGCAGTACTTC.